This record covers a single T cell receptor beta chain. The clone's antigen remains unknown. No base quality values were provided; no much bigger clone lies one nucleotide off. Other nucleotide sequences from this sample produce the same CDR3. Reading the germline V gene (reference sequence) gives CDR1 SEHNR and CDR2 FQNEAQ. At the junction V is shortened by 2 bases and J by 3 bases, with 9 bases in between. Counted from cysteine to phenylalanine, this CDR3 has 14 amino acids. The kept DNA is CDR3 alone, 42 bases in frame from the first base. The data derive from a study of shared clonotypes between healthy human individuals (TCRdb year 2020). General notes on the study: Three men and a couple of women, aged 18 to 49 years, made up the cohort. For each donor, CD4 naive and CD4 memory were each run on three plates, CD8 naive on two plates, and CD8 memory on one plate. Blood TCR repertoires of several healthy adults were deeply sequenced to estimate repertoire size and the extent of clonotype sharing between individuals. Different laboratories and diverse techniques were used to prepare libraries and sequence TCR repertoires, to increase sequencing depth and limit assay-specific biases. Per donor, leukapheresis produced somewhere between about 0.9 and 10 billion PBMCs.

The donors were healthy, HIV-negative adults with no recently reported acute infections or vaccinations. All donors were Caucasian adults living in Nashville, Tennessee, USA. CD4+ T cells were enriched by magnetic negative selection, after which naive cells were positively selected on CD45RA and the negative fraction was taken as the memory subset. Blood was obtained by leukapheresis, after which PBMCs were separated by Ficoll-Histopaque density gradient centrifugation and cryopreserved in liquid nitrogen vapor phase. Analytical flow cytometry was used to check the purity and quantity of each magnetically sorted T cell population. Genomic DNA was isolated from every sorted fraction and measured by UV absorbance on a Nanodrop 2000c. TCR CDR3 regions were amplified from genomic DNA by multiplex PCR using the deep immunoSEQ assay. Extracted genomic DNA from each cell subset was spread evenly across all wells of several immunoSEQ 96-well plates, with each plate serving as a replicate. For sorted subsets, each replicate PCR was loaded with about 0.2 ug genomic DNA, equivalent to approximately 33,000 T cell genomes. The purified libraries were quantified using a Qubit 3.0 fluorometer, sized with a Bioanalyzer 2100, and then quantified again using the KAPA Library Quantification kit. Every immunoSEQ 96-well plate was sequenced on a dedicated single-read 150-cycle Illumina NextSeq 550 flow cell. In the source study's methods: Because the immunoSEQ output held only junctional sequences and lacked quality scores, the filtering could not match the filtering applied to full-length reads. Sequences were annotated with PyIR, a Python wrapper for IgBLAST v1.9, and V/J genes and CDR3 were assigned using IMGT germline references. Reads were removed for weak V/J assignments (E-value above 1e-6), missing CDR3, stop codons, out-of-frame junctions, or ambiguous translated residues. V3J clonotypes were defined as sequences sharing the same inferred V gene, J gene, and CDR3 amino acid sequence. To compute the percentage overlap between repertoires, the number of shared unique clonotypes was divided by the size of the smaller repertoire. Three approaches were used to assess repertoire richness: RTK rarefaction, the Chao1 estimator, and Recon v2.1 estimates of unobserved clonotypes. Generation probabilities were computed with OLGA for all TCRbeta clonotypes obtained by the gDNA method from a few donors. TCRdb provides this immuneACCESS table in a form limited to in-frame rearrangements. Some clones are lacking; in checked studies, under half of them reflect an unresolved V gene, and why the rest are absent is not known. D and trimming were read from the DNA, whereas the V and J calls and clone size are those reported in that table. Across this sample there are around 2.5 million clones, with roughly 93% seen only once. The ten largest clonotypes hold about 0.34% of the sample.

What the study reported, not specific to this receptor: Compared with non-shared clonotypes, clonotypes shared by all four sorted-subset donors had higher generation probabilities. Rarefaction of sorted-subset datasets indicated incomplete sequencing despite the large sequencing depth. Based on pairwise subsampling, the degree of clonotype sharing among donors was expected to be affected by sequencing depth. Estimated clonotype richness was generally larger for naive than for memory subsets. The small number of donors limited the genetic and exposure-history diversity represented. When a handful of donors were compared, the shared fraction of clonotypes was around 5.1% for naive CD4, 3.5% to 4% for naive CD8, 2.3% for memory CD4, and approximately 0.4% for memory CD8. Sampling was restricted to blood, and TCR repertoires in tissue are likely to differ from TCR repertoires in blood.

The sequenced material came from naive CD4+ T cells from PBMCs. The cell subset or site label on this specimen signifies: CD45RA+ positively selected. This receptor was taken from a man aged 18-30 years in good health. Some clones in this sample may be carry-over from other donors' samples. The V and J segments used are TRBV7-9 and TRBJ2-3; TRBD1 is a weak D gene call, 6 bases matching. Here is the DNA: TGTGCCAGCAGCTTACAGGGGCGGACAGATACGCAGTATTTT. Its protein reads: CASSLQGRTDTQYF.